The 2 T cell receptor beta chains listed next were all sequenced from one sample in a study of blood T cell repertoires in COVID-19. Only in-frame clones appear in the TCRdb table, and some are missing; sequencing was by immunoSEQ multiplex PCR. The profile shows under 45,000 clones, 80% to 90% of them singletons. The sample consisted of peripheral blood. These receptors all stem from a man aged 35-49 years with active COVID-19.

The chain carries TRBV27 and TRBJ1-5; D uncertain. The CDR3 runs 15 residues. The germline CDR1 and CDR2 sequences are MNHEY and SMNVEV (reference sequence). Trimming took 0 bases from V and 4 from J, leaving 10 bases between them. CDR3: CASSLSRHNNQPQHF. The CDR3 coding sequence is TGTGCCAGCAGTTTATCTAGACACAATAATCAGCCCCAGCATTTT.

The chain carries TRBV11-1 and TRBJ2-1, with D unresolved. V gave up 5 bases and J gave up 4 bases, with 12 bases separating them. This CDR3 has 14 amino acids. Germline V gene sequence: CDR1 SGHAT, CDR2 FQDESV (reference sequence). CDR3 DNA sequence: TGTGCCAGCAGCCCGCTGGCCAGATACAATGAGCAGTTCTTC. This encodes CASSPLARYNEQFF. The variable domain in full, completed from reference TRBV11-1 and TRBJ2-1, reads EAEVAQSPRYKITEKSQAVAFWCDPISGHATLYWYRQILGQGPELLVQFQDESVVDDSQLPKDRFSAERLKGVDSTLKIQPAELGDSAMYLCASSPLARYNEQFFGPGTRLTVL.